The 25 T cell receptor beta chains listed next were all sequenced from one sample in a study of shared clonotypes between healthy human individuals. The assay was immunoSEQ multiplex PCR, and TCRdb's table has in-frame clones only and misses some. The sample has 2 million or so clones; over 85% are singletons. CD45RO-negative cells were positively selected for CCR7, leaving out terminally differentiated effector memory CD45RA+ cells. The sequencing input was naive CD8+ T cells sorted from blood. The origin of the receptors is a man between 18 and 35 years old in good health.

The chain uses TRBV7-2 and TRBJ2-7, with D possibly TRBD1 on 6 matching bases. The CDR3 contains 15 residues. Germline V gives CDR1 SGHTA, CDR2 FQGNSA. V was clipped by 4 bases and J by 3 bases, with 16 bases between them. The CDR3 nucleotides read TGTGCCAGCAGCTCGAACAGGGAAATCTTCTACGAGCAGTACTTC. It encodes CASSSNREIFYEQYF.

CDR3 amino acids: CASSQDRNTDTQYF. The DNA for the CDR3 is TGCGCCAGCAGCCAAGACCGGAACACAGATACGCAGTATTTT. This chain connects TRBV4-1 to TRBJ2-3; D remains ambiguous. The CDR3 totals 14 residues. From germline, CDR1 is MGHRA and CDR2 YSYEKL. V lost 0 bases and J 2 bases, leaving 6 bases between the germline ends.

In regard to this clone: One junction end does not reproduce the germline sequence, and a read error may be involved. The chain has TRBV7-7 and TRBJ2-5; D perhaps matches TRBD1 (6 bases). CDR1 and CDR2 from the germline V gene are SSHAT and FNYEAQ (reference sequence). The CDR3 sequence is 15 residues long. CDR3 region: CASSPADSPEETQYF. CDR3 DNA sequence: TGTGCTAGCAGCCCGGCGGACAGCCCTGAAGAGACCCAGTACTTC.

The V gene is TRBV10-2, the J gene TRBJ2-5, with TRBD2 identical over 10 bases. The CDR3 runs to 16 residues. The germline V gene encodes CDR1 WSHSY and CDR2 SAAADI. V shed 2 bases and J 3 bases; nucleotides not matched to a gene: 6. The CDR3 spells CASSEAGLAREETQYF. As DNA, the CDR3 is TGCGCCAGCAGTGAGGCGGGACTAGCGCGGGAAGAGACCCAGTACTTC.

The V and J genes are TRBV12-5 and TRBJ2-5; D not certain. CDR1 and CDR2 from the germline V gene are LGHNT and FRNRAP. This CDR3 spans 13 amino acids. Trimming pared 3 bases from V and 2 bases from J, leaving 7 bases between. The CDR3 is CASGFPQQETQYF. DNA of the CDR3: TGTGCTAGTGGTTTTCCGCAGCAAGAGACCCAGTACTTC.

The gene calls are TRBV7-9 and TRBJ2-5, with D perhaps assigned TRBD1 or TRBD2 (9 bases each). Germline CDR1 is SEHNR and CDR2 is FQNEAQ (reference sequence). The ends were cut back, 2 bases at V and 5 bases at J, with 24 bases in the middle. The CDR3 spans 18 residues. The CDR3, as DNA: TGTGCCAGCAGCTTAATGACAGGGGGTAGCGGGAGCCGGGAGACCCAGTACTTC. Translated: CASSLMTGGSGSRETQYF.

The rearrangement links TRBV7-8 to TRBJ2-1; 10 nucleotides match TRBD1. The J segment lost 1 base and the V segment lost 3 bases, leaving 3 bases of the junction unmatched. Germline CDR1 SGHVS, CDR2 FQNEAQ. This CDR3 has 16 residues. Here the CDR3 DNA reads TGTGCCAGCAGCTTCCGACAGGGGGCTTCCTACAATGAGCAGTTCTTC. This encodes CASSFRQGASYNEQFF.

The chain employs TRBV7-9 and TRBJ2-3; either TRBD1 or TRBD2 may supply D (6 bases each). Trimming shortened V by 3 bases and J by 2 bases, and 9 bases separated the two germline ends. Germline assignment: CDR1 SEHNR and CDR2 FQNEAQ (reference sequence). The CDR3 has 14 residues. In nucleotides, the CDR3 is TGTGCCAGCAGCTTGGAGGGGGTCACAGATACGCAGTATTTT. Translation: CASSLEGVTDTQYF.

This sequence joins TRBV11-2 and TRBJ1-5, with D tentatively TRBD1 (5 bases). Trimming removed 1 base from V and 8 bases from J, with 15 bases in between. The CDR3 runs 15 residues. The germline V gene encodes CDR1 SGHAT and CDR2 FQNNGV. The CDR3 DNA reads TGTGCCAGCAGCTTAGGGGACGGGAACTGGGAGCCCCAGCATTTT. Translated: CASSLGDGNWEPQHF.

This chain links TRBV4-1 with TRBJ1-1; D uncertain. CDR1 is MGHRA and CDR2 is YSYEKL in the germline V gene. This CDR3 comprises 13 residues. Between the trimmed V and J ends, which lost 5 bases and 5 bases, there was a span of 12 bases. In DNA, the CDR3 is TGCGCCAGCAGCGATAGGGTTTGGACTGAAGCTTTCTTT. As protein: CASSDRVWTEAFF.

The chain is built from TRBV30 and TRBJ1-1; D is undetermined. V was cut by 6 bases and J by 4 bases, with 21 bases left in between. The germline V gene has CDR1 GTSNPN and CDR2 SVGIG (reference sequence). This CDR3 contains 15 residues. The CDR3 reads CACSPVRLLGTEAFF. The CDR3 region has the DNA TGTGCCTGTAGCCCAGTTCGACTGCTCGGCACTGAAGCTTTCTTT.

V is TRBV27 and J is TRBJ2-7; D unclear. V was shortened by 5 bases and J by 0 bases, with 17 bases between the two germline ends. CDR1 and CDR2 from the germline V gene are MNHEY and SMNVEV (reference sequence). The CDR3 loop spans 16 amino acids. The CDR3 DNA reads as TGTGCCAGCAGTCCCTTGGTAGGAAGGAGCTCCTACGAGCAGTACTTC. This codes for CASSPLVGRSSYEQYF.

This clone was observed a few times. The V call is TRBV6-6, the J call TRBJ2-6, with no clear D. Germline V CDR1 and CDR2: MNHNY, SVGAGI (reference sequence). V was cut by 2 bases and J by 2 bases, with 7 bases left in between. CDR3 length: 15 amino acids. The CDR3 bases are TGTGCCAGCAGTTACGTCTCGGCTGGGGCCAACGTCCTGACTTTC. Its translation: CASSYVSAGANVLTF.

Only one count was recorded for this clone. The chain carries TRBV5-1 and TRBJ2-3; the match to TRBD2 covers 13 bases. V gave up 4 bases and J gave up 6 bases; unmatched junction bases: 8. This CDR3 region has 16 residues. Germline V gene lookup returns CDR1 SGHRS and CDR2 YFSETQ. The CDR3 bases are TGCGCCAGCAGCGTGGGACTAGCGGGAACCGAGGATACGCAGTATTTT. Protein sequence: CASSVGLAGTEDTQYF.

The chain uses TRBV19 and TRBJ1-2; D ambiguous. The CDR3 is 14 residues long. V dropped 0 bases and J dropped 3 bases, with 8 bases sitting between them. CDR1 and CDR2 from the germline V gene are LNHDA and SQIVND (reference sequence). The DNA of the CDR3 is TGTGCCAGTAGTATAGATTGGAGCCACTATGGCTACACCTTC. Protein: CASSIDWSHYGYTF.

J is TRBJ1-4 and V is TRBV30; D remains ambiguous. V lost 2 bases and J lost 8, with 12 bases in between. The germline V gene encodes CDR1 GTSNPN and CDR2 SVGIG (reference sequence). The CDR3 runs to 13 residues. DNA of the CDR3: TGTGCCTGGAGTACGGACTCTGGGGAAAAACTGTTTTTT. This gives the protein CAWSTDSGEKLFF.

The CDR3 spells CAIAEFQGETQYF. DNA of the CDR3: TGTGCCATCGCGGAATTTCAGGGGGAGACCCAGTACTTC. The genes are TRBV10-3 and TRBJ2-5; D perhaps matches TRBD1 (6 bases). Germline CDR1 and CDR2: ENHRY and SYGVKD. The V gene lost 8 bases and the J gene lost 5 bases, with 15 bases spanning the gap. This CDR3 has 13 amino acids.

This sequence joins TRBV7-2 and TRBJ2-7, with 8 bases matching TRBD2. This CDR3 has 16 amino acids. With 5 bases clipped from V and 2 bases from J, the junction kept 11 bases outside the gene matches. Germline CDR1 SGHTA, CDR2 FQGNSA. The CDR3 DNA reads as TGTGCCAGCAGCCCGGGTGAGGGGCGGGGGGCCTACGAGCAGTACTTC. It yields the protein CASSPGEGRGAYEQYF.

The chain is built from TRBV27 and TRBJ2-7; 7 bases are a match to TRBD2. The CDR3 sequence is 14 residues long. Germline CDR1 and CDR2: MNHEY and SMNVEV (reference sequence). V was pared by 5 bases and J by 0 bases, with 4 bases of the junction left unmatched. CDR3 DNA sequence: TGTGCCAGCAGTCACCTAGCGGACTCCTACGAGCAGTACTTC. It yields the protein CASSHLADSYEQYF.

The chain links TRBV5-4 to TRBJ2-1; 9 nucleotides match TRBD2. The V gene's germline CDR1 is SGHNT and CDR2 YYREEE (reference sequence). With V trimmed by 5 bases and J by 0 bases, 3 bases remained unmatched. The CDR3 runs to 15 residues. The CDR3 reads CASRTSGGSYNEQFF. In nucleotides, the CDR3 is TGTGCCAGCAGGACTAGCGGTGGCTCCTACAATGAGCAGTTCTTC.

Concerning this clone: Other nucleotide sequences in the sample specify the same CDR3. CDR3 sequence reads: CASSDSGSTDTQYF. CDR3 nucleotides: TGTGCCAGCTCTGATAGCGGGAGCACAGATACGCAGTATTTT. The genes are TRBV9 and TRBJ2-3; 7 bases map to TRBD2. This CDR3 spans 14 amino acids. Germline loops: CDR1 SGDLS, CDR2 YYNGEE. J was trimmed by 0 bases and V by 7 bases; bases with no gene match: 5.

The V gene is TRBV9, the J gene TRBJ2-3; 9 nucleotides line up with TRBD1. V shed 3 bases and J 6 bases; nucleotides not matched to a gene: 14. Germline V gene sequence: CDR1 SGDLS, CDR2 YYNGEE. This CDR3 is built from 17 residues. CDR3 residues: CASSEGTGRPLRDTQYF. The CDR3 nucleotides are TGTGCCAGCAGCGAGGGGACAGGGCGACCATTGAGGGATACGCAGTATTTT.

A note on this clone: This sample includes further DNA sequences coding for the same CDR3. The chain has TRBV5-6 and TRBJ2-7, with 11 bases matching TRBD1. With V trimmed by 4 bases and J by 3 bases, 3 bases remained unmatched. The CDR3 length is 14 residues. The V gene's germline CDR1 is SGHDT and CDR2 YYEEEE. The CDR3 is CASSLGQGDYEQYF. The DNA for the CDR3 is TGTGCCAGCAGCCTGGGACAGGGGGACTACGAGCAGTACTTC.

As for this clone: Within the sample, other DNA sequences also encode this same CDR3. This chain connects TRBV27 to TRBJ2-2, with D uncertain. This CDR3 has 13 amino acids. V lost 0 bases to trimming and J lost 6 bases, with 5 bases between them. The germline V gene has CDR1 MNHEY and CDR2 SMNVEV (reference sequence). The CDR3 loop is CASSLSGPGELFF. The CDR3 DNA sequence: TGTGCCAGCAGTTTATCCGGCCCCGGGGAGCTGTTTTTT.

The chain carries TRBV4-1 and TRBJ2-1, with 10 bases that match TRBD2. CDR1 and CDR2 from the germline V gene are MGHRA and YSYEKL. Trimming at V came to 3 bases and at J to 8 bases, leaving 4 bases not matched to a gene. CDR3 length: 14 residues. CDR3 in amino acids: CASSHLAGADEQFF. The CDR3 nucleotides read TGCGCCAGCAGCCACCTAGCGGGAGCGGATGAGCAGTTCTTC.